Described below is a single TCR beta chain sequence and its context. Trimming cost V 4 bases and J 3 bases, with 13 bases left between them. CDR3 length: 14 residues. Germline values: CDR1 MDHEN, CDR2 SYDVKM. TCRdb keeps only in-frame clones here, not all; method: immunoSEQ multiplex PCR. The sample includes approximately 30,000 clones, around nine tenths of them seen just once. Documented treatment: preoperative locoregional IRX-2 cytokine immunotherapy. Samples came from a phase Ib trial of preoperative locoregional IRX-2 cytokine immunotherapy. These data are taken from a study of preoperative IRX-2 immunotherapy in early breast cancer.

This specimen was tumor tissue, taken after IRX-2 immunotherapy. This clonotype was sampled from a human donor with breast cancer. The V call is TRBV28, the J call TRBJ2-7; D remains ambiguous. For the CDR3, the DNA is TGTGCCAGCAGTTCGATCGGTCTGAACTACGAGCAGTACTTC. Translating it yields CASSSIGLNYEQYF.